A selection of T cell receptor beta chains follows, all from one sample in a study of T-cell reconstitution after alpha-beta-depleted transplantation in children. TCRdb reanalysed the PCR reads using MiXCR and keeps one entry per CDR3 protein. The data contain about 400,000 distinct CDR3 sequences, about a fifth of them singletons. This specimen consisted of PBMCs from the stem cell graft donor, obtained from the stem cell graft. All receptors come from a human donor who donated a stem cell graft to a child with acute myeloid leukemia. Each CDR3 is given with its conserved first and last residue.

V gene	J gene	CDR3 protein
TRBV20-1	TRBJ2-1	CSARGLAGAPRGQFF
TRBV5-5	TRBJ2-7	CARRGGGTRCFEQYF
TRBV7-3	TRBJ2-1	CASSTPSGSNNEQFF
TRBV12-3/TRBV12-4	TRBJ1-1	CASSFRTPNTEAFF
TRBV5-1	TRBJ1-2	CASSPAEKNYGYTF
TRBV4-3	TRBJ2-7	CASSQGGDRGYEQYF
TRBV12-3/TRBV12-4	TRBJ1-5	CASSTHLRNQPQHF
TRBV12-3/TRBV12-4	TRBJ2-7	CASSFGQPSTYEQYF
TRBV20-1	TRBJ1-4	CSARGVGGEKLFF
TRBV10-3	TRBJ2-5	CAIRGDRGQETQYF
TRBV6-2/TRBV6-3	TRBJ2-7	CASSLAGGHDEQYF
TRBV27	TRBJ2-2	CASSLSPGSTGELFF
TRBV28	TRBJ2-2	CASSLWDRRGGDTGELFF
TRBV3-1	TRBJ2-7	CASSQDSGGYEQYF
TRBV5-1	TRBJ1-4	CASSPGDRATNEKLFF
TRBV10-2	TRBJ2-7	CASRGTSGTGEQYF
TRBV9	TRBJ2-6	CASSEPSEAGANVLTF
TRBV12-3/TRBV12-4	TRBJ1-4	CASSRQRNEKLFF
TRBV6-2/TRBV6-3	TRBJ2-3	CASRPSGRENTQYF
TRBV29-1	TRBJ2-2	CSVEDTGPNGPGELFF
TRBV9	TRBJ2-3	CASSVVPGRGDTQYF
TRBV20-1	TRBJ2-7	CSALQLAGVLYEQYF
TRBV7-3	TRBJ2-1	CASSAQAGGGNEQFF
TRBV9	TRBJ2-7	CASSVGTSGDYEQYF
TRBV24-1	TRBJ2-5	CATSDFRGGRETQYF
TRBV12-3/TRBV12-4	TRBJ2-3	CASSLFEPDTQYF
TRBV20-1	TRBJ2-5	CSAPRPRSGKETQYF
TRBV2	TRBJ2-3	CASSAASGFSDTQYF
TRBV5-6	TRBJ2-5	CASSFGVPETQYF
TRBV29-1	TRBJ2-4	CSVPGTAYQGSSQYF
TRBV29-1	TRBJ1-2	CSVTARPLDGYTF
TRBV10-3	TRBJ2-1	CAISAGSSYNEQFF
TRBV6-5	TRBJ1-1	CASSYSTNTEAFF
TRBV5-1	TRBJ2-7	CASRAGTTVYEQYF
TRBV20-1	TRBJ1-5	CSASWTAEGPQHF
TRBV4-1	TRBJ2-3	CASSQGRQTYTDTQYF
TRBV5-1	TRBJ2-1	CASMISDEQFF
TRBV24-1	TRBJ2-5	CATSGTPGDQETQYF
TRBV20-1	TRBJ1-1	CSARVLGDPQNTEAFF
TRBV20-1	TRBJ2-1	CSARDGGRSPNNEQFF
TRBV24-1	TRBJ1-5	CATGGVGNQPQHF
TRBV7-3	TRBJ1-5	CASSLSGADGPQHF
TRBV7-9	TRBJ2-1	CASSLAEGGQFF
TRBV9	TRBJ2-1	CASTASFGRRNEQFF
TRBV7-9	TRBJ2-1	CASSSSGGAYYEQFF
TRBV20-1	TRBJ1-5	CSASPHRQGGFPQHF
TRBV7-9	TRBJ2-1	CASVRARSSYNEQFF
TRBV24-1	TRBJ2-5	CASGLSPGETQYF
TRBV5-1	TRBJ1-4	CASSLDGRVREKLFF
TRBV12-3/TRBV12-4	TRBJ2-2	CASSLGQVRSTGELFF
TRBV5-1	TRBJ2-2	CASSLRTGGTTGELFF